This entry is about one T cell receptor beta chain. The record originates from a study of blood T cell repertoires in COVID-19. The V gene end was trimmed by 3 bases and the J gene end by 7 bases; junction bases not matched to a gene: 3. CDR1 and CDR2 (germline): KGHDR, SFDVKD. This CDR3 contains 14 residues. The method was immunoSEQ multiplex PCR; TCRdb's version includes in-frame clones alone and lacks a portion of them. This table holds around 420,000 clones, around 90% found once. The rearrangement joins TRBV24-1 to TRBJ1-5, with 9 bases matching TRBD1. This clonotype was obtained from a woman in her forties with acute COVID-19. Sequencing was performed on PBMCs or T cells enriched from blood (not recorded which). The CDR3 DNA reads TGTGCCACCAGTGATGGGACAGGGAACCAGCCCCAGCATTTT. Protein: CATSDGTGNQPQHF.